A selection of T cell receptor beta chains follows, all from one sample in a study of blood T cell repertoires in COVID-19. Profiling relied on immunoSEQ multiplex PCR, and the TCRdb table lists in-frame clones only, not all of them. The data hold fewer than 250,000 clones, with around 85% observed a single time. The sequenced material came from peripheral blood. All receptors derive from a woman in her fifties or sixties with acute or convalescent COVID-19. The CDR3 runs from the conserved cysteine through the conserved F or W. D genes are given only for firm matches. Where a row states a size, it is once, few, many or the class of an expanded clone; other rows omit it.

TRBJ2-6 | - | - | TRBV5-4 | TGTGCCAGCAGCTTGGAGCCCTCTGGGGCCAACGTCCTGACTTTC | CASSLEPSGANVLTF
TRBJ1-5 | - | - | TRBV7-2 | TGTGCCAGCAGCCTTCAGGGGAGTGGCGGTCAGCCCCAGCATTTT | CASSLQGSGGQPQHF
TRBJ1-2 | - | - | TRBV24-1 | TGTGCCACCAGTGACCGTGGAGGAGCCCTCATCAGCTACACCTTC | CATSDRGGALISYTF
TRBJ2-3 | - | - | TRBV5-4 | TGTGCCAGCAGCACCTACAGGACCGATACGCAGTATTTT | CASSTYRTDTQYF
TRBJ1-4 | - | TRBD1 | TRBV5-6 | TGTGCCAGCAGCTTGTCCCCGACAGGGATGGAATGG | CASSLSPTGMEW
TRBJ2-5 | - | TRBD2 | TRBV2 | TGTGCCAGCAGCAGACTAGCGGGAGAAGGAGAGACCCAGTACTTC | CASSRLAGEGETQYF
TRBJ2-7 | - | TRBD2 | TRBV10-3 | TGTGCCATCAGTGGGACTAGCGATCCGGTTCAGTACTTC | CAISGTSDPVQYF
TRBJ2-7 | - | TRBD2 | TRBV28 | TGTGCCAGCAGTTTACTAGCGGGACGCTACGAGCAGTACTTC | CASSLLAGRYEQYF
TRBJ2-5 | - | - | TRBV24-1 | TGTGCCACCAGACAGGGAGAGACCCAGTACTTC | CATRQGETQYF
TRBJ2-1 | - | TRBD1 | TRBV18 | TGTGCCAGCTCACCCATCCAGGGGGCAATCAATGAGCAGTTCTTC | CASSPIQGAINEQFF
TRBJ1-5 | - | TRBD1 | TRBV5-1 | TGCGCCAGCAGCACACACTCGGGACAGGTCCGTACCATGTTTAATCAGCCCCAGCATTTT | CASSTHSGQVRTMFNQPQHF
TRBJ1-2 | - | TRBD1 | TRBV7-2 | TGTGCCAGCAGCTTAACAGGACAGGCACTGGGGGGCTACACCTTC | CASSLTGQALGGYTF
TRBJ1-1 | - | - | TRBV21-1 | TGTGCCAGCAGCAAACAGGGGGACACTGAAGCTTTCTTT | CASSKQGDTEAFF
TRBJ1-2 | - | TRBD1 | TRBV12-3/TRBV12-4 | TGTGCCAGCAGCGTACAGGGGCGCTATGGCTACACCTTC | CASSVQGRYGYTF
TRBJ2-1 | - | - | TRBV4-1 | TGCGCCAGCAGTCCGTCCAGGGAATACAATGAGCAGTTCTTC | CASSPSREYNEQFF
TRBJ2-3 | - | TRBD2 | TRBV7-2 | TGTGCCAGCAGTCTTAGCGGGAGCGCAGATACGCAGTATTTT | CASSLSGSADTQYF
TRBJ2-2 | few | TRBD1 | TRBV23-1 | TGCGCCAGCAGTCACATACAGGGGGCGGACACCGGGGAGCTGTTTTTT | CASSHIQGADTGELFF
TRBJ1-6 | once | - | TRBV2 | TGTGCCAGCAGTGTCTCGTCGGTTCAATCGAGCTCCTATAATTCACCCCTCCACTTT | CASSVSSVQSSSYNSPLHF
TRBJ1-6 | few | - | TRBV9 | TGTGCCAGCAGCGTAGCCAGGGAAAGGTCACCCCTCCACTTT | CASSVARERSPLHF
TRBJ1-1 | - | - | TRBV6-5 | TGTGCCACCCAAGCGAGGGTGAACACTGAAGCTTTCTTT | CATQARVNTEAFF
TRBJ1-4 | few | - | TRBV2 | TGTGCCAGCAGGACCGGGACTGTAGCAAGAGAAAAACTGTTTTTT | CASRTGTVAREKLFF
TRBJ2-1 | - | TRBD2 | TRBV9 | TGTGCCAGCAGCGCCGGGCGGCGGGAGAAATACAATGAGCAGTTCTTC | CASSAGRREKYNEQFF
TRBJ2-1 | few | TRBD2 | TRBV9 | TGTGCCAGCAGCGCCGGGACTAGCGGGAGGGCCGTCTACAATGAGCAGTTCTTC | CASSAGTSGRAVYNEQFF
TRBJ2-7 | - | TRBD1 | TRBV11-2 | TGTGCCAGCAGCTTAGTGGGACAGGGTTCCTACGAGCAGTACTTC | CASSLVGQGSYEQYF
TRBJ1-6 | - | TRBD1 | TRBV15 | TGTGCCACCAGCAGAGCCCCAGGGGGCAATTCACCCCTCCACTTT | CATSRAPGGNSPLHF
TRBJ1-1 | - | - | TRBV13 | TGTGCCAGCAGCTTTGGCCCGAACACTGAAGCTTTCTTT | CASSFGPNTEAFF
TRBJ1-1 | - | - | TRBV29-1 | TGCAGCGTTGGAGGTGCGAACACTGAAGCTTTCTTT | CSVGGANTEAFF
TRBJ1-4 | once | TRBD1 | TRBV6-1 | TGTGCCAGCAGTGAAAGCGGCAGGGGGGCTAATGAAAAACTGTTTTTT | CASSESGRGANEKLFF
TRBJ2-1 | - | TRBD2 | TRBV10-3 | TGTGCCATCAGGCAGGGAGGGAGCAATGAGCAGTTCTTC | CAIRQGGSNEQFF
TRBJ1-1 | - | - | TRBV7-2 | TGTGCCAGCAGCAACAGGGTCCTTAGCAACACTGAAGCTTTCTTT | CASSNRVLSNTEAFF
TRBJ1-1 | - | TRBD1 | TRBV5-1 | TGCGCCAGCAGCTACGCAACAGGGGGCGCCATCGCGAACACTGAAGCTTTCTTT | CASSYATGGAIANTEAFF
TRBJ2-7 | - | - | TRBV30 | TGTGCCTGGAGTGTACTGGCAGGGGCAGGCTACGAGCAGTACTTC | CAWSVLAGAGYEQYF
TRBJ2-1 | - | - | TRBV20-1 | TGCAGTGCTACGGCCTACAATGAGCAGTTCTTC | CSATAYNEQFF
TRBJ2-1 | - | - | TRBV5-1 | TGCGCCAGCAGCATGGGACTGTACAATGAGCAGTTCTTC | CASSMGLYNEQFF
TRBJ2-7 | - | - | TRBV30 | TGTGCCTCCCTAAGGCGGGAAGGCCCCTACGAGCAGTACTTC | CASLRREGPYEQYF
TRBJ2-2 | - | TRBD2 | TRBV5-1 | TGCGCCAGCAGCTTGGTAGCGGGGAGCAACACCGGGGAGCTGTTTTTT | CASSLVAGSNTGELFF